This T cell receptor (beta chain) originates from a study of cytomegalovirus exposure and HLA in healthy donors. Study results and caveats: Certain indistinguishable V segments, among them TRBV6-2 and TRBV6-3, were excluded.

The CDR3 covers 15 residues. J was trimmed by 5 bases and V by 5 bases; bases with no gene match: 4. Per germline, CDR1 SGHRS and CDR2 YFSETQ. About this clone itself: Its matching antigen is unknown.

PCR employed 60 Vbeta and 13 Jbeta primers. Generated by immunoSEQ multiplex PCR, the TCRdb table keeps only in-frame clones and is missing some. The sample contains about 110,000 clones, 79% of which appear only once. This clonotype was obtained from a woman aged 40 to 49 in good health and CMV-seronegative. The rearrangement joins TRBV5-1 to TRBJ2-1, with 13 bases fitting TRBD2. Sequenced: PBMCs. The CDR3 protein is CASRLTSGGNNEQFF. The CDR3 region has the DNA TGCGCCAGCAGGCTGACTAGCGGGGGGAACAATGAGCAGTTCTTC.